This passage covers 5 T cell receptor beta chains from one sample sequenced in a study of T cells after yellow fever vaccination. Via MiXCR, TCRdb re-called the 5' RACE reads, giving one row per CDR3 protein. The table has some 300,000 distinct CDR3 sequences, 8.5% to 10% seen once. Material: CD4+ T cells sorted from PBMCs, obtained 5 days after the yellow fever booster vaccination. The receptors here all came from a man younger than 35 who received the YFV17D yellow fever vaccine.

The V call is TRBV18, the J call TRBJ1-2; D not resolved. V lost 1 base and J 1 base, leaving 22 bases between the germline ends. CDR3 length equals 19 residues. Germline assignment: CDR1 KGHSH and CDR2 LQKENI. CDR3 DNA: TGTGCCAGCTCACCACTAGCCCCCGGGGAAGACGGAGTTAACTATGGCTACACCTTC. Encoded protein: CASSPLAPGEDGVNYGYTF.

In its sample, this clonotype was seen a few times. CDR3 amino acids: CAISEFDRGNYGYTF. The CDR3 DNA follows: TGTGCCATCAGTGAGTTTGACAGGGGAAACTATGGCTACACCTTC. The V gene is TRBV10-3, the J gene TRBJ1-2; TRBD1 aligns across 8 bases. With 1 base clipped from V and 2 bases from J, the junction kept 3 bases outside the gene matches. CDR1 is ENHRY and CDR2 is SYGVKD in the germline V gene. The CDR3 covers 15 residues.

This clonotype was seen a handful of times. The chain employs TRBV18 and TRBJ1-1, with 7 bases that match TRBD1. The CDR3 has 13 residues. Losses at the gene ends were 3 bases for V and 4 bases for J; bases not matched to a gene: 2. Germline V gene sequence: CDR1 KGHSH, CDR2 LQKENI. The CDR3 loop is CASSPRTGTEAFF. In DNA, the CDR3 is TGTGCCAGCTCACCCCGGACAGGCACTGAAGCTTTCTTT. Based on the CDR3 plus reference TRBV18 and TRBJ1-1, the full variable domain is NAGVMQNPRHLVRRRGQEARLRCSPMKGHSHVYWYRQLPEEGLKFMVYLQKENIIDESGMPKERFSAEFPKEGPSILRIQQVVRGDSAAYFCASSPRTGTEAFFGQGTRLTVV.

The sample holds a few counts of this clonotype. The rearrangement uses TRBV9 and TRBJ2-3; 7 nucleotides align to TRBD2. V lost 7 bases to trimming and J lost 2 bases; unmatched junction nucleotides: 7. The CDR3 sequence is 14 residues long. CDR1 and CDR2 (germline): SGDLS, YYNGEE. The CDR3, as DNA: TGTGCCAGCCGGGGAGCGGGATTCACAGATACGCAGTATTTT. Residues: CASRGAGFTDTQYF.

This clonotype was picked up a small number of times. Compared with germline, one end of the junction differs, possibly owing to a read error. J is TRBJ2-1 and V is TRBV20-1; no reliable D call. Germline V gene data show CDR1 as DFQATT and CDR2 as SNEGSKA (reference sequence). This CDR3 spans 14 amino acids. CDR3 sequence: CSAGEQSSYNEQFF. CDR3 nucleotides: TGCAGTGCTGGAGAACAGAGCTCCTACAATGAGCAGTTCTTC.